Below are 9 T cell receptor beta chains sequenced from a single sample in a study of blood T cells in healthy people across ages. Together with a sample-barcoded 5' primer, a J-beta primer mix was included in a second PCR lasting roughly 6 to 12 cycles. TCRdb re-called the 5' RACE reads with MiXCR, one entry per CDR3 protein. Of around 870,000 distinct CDR3 sequences in the sample, about 30% are singletons; the top ten hold approximately 15%. The sequenced sample consisted of blood. The receptors here all came from a woman older than 75 in good health.

The V call is TRBV12-3 or TRBV12-4, the J call TRBJ1-1; D ambiguous. Trimming cost V 6 bases and J 8 bases, with 16 bases left between them. CDR3 length equals 13 residues. CDR3 sequence (DNA): TGTGCCAGCAGCGTCCTTGGGGTTCTAGAAGCTTTCTTT. This gives the protein CASSVLGVLEAFF.

The table lists this clonotype with many counts. The chain recombines TRBV12-3 or TRBV12-4 with TRBJ2-1; 10 bases map to TRBD2. After removal of 5 bases from V and 4 bases from J, the junction contained 8 bases not matched to a gene. This CDR3 has 16 residues. The CDR3 sequence is CASSPHSGGNYNEQFF. CDR3 coding DNA: TGTGCCAGCAGTCCCCATAGCGGGGGGAATTACAATGAGCAGTTCTTC.

J is TRBJ2-1 and V is TRBV12-3 or TRBV12-4; 10 nucleotides line up with TRBD2. TRBJ2-7 explains the end of the DNA better; the J call may be wrong. The CDR3 consists of 19 residues. In DNA, the CDR3 is TGTGCCAGCAGTCCCCCGGCTAGCGGGGGCCTTGGGACCTACAATGAGCAGTACTTC. This codes for CASSPPASGGLGTYNEQYF.

This chain joins TRBV9 and TRBJ2-3; no clear D. Germline values: CDR1 SGDLS, CDR2 YYNGEE. Trimming removed 0 bases at V and 4 bases at J, with 6 bases between. There are 13 residues in the CDR3. CDR3 sequence (DNA): TGTGCCAGCAGCGTAGGAGCGTCAGATACGCAGTATTTT. The encoded protein is CASSVGASDTQYF.

At least ten counts were recorded for this clonotype. This chain uses TRBV12-5 with TRBJ2-3; 8 bases agree with TRBD2. The germline V gene encodes CDR1 LGHNT and CDR2 FRNRAP. The CDR3 is 15 residues long. V trimming: 7 bases; J trimming: 2 bases; junction bases outside the gene matches: 8. The CDR3, as DNA: TGTGCTAGTGCCAAGGTCGGGGGGGCCACAGATACGCAGTATTTT. Translating gives CASAKVGGATDTQYF.

Ten or more counts support this clonotype. The chain carries TRBV7-9 and TRBJ1-2, with TRBD1 as a possible D gene (5 bases). This CDR3 has 15 residues. Per germline, CDR1 SEHNR and CDR2 FQNEAQ (reference sequence). Trimming removed 5 bases at V and 6 bases at J, with 19 bases between. CDR3 amino acids: CASSPRQILGDGYTF. CDR3 nucleotide sequence: TGTGCCAGCAGCCCGCGACAGATTTTGGGGGATGGCTACACCTTC. The complete variable domain, with remaining parts taken from reference TRBV7-9 and TRBJ1-2, reads DTGVSQNPRHKITKRGQNVTFRCDPISEHNRLYWYRQTLGQGPEFLTYFQNEAQLEKSRLLSDRFSAERPKGSFSTLEIQRTEQGDSAMYLCASSPRQILGDGYTFGSGTRLTVV.

The chain is built from TRBV5-5 and TRBJ1-1, with a possible D match to TRBD1 (5 bases). The CDR3 has 14 residues. Germline V CDR1 and CDR2: SGHKS, YYEKEE (reference sequence). Trimming shortened V by 5 bases and J by 5 bases, and 16 bases separated the two germline ends. The CDR3 bases are TGTGCCAGCAGTTGGGGCCAGGGTAAGACTGAAGCTTTCTTT. This gives the protein CASSWGQGKTEAFF.

This clonotype was detected only a few times. The V call is TRBV5-1, the J call TRBJ2-3; a weak D match, TRBD2 (6 bases). This CDR3 region has 15 residues. V was pared by 0 bases and J by 1 base, with 9 bases between. Germline CDR1 SGHRS, CDR2 YFSETQ. The CDR3, as DNA: TGCGCCAGCAGCTTGGTTCCTAGCGGCACAGATACGCAGTATTTT. It encodes CASSLVPSGTDTQYF.

Details on this clonotype: A much larger clone lies one base from this, so it may be a read error. The chain recombines TRBV12-3 or TRBV12-4 with TRBJ2-4; TRBD1 might be the D (6 bases). This CDR3 is built from 18 residues. The CDR3 coding sequence is TGTGCCAGCAGTTTAGCACGGAAAGGGGGTTTTCCCAAAAGCATTCAGTACTTC. It translates to CASSLARKGGFPKSIQYF.